This entry features one T cell receptor beta chain sequence. Its binding antigen is unknown. No per-base quality is available; no much larger clone lies one base away. Systemically healthy Caucasian individuals from Russia, 35 to 40 in total and aged roughly 6 to 100 years, were included as donors. Each donor gave 8 to 10 milliliters of peripheral blood, drawn into EDTA-treated Vacutainer tubes. Ficoll-Paque density-gradient centrifugation was used to isolate PBMCs, with at least 6.5 million obtained per sample. Total RNA, at least 6 micrograms per sample, was extracted from PBMCs with Trizol reagent. For every donor, flow cytometry on a PBMC aliquot measured the percentage of naive CD45RAhigh/CD27high T cells. This sample stems from a study of blood T cells in healthy people across ages (dated by TCRdb to about 2015). In the study overall: Template switching captured roughly one uniquely barcoded TCR beta cDNA molecule per two T cells in model experiments. Four age groups were formed from the donors: young (average approximately 15 years), middle-aged (approximately 41), aged (roughly 56) and long-lived (less than 85). For two donors (one aged 18 to 29 and one aged 80 or older), the study analyzed two additional independent replicas of 1 million unique cDNA reads from the same blood draw. To avoid experimental bias, donors of different ages were randomly spread across the sequencing lanes. Using deep sequencing normalized with unique cDNA molecular identifiers, the study measured how TCR beta repertoire diversity changes with age. General findings and caveats noted by the study authors: Estimates of total diversity based on one million sequenced T cells were regarded as lower bounds and as underestimates. Compared with the aged group, the long-lived group had more naive CD4+ T cells, fewer expanded clones and increased TCR diversity, a pattern suggesting age selection. Conclusive comparison of naive and antigen-experienced compartments was prevented by the profiling of bulk unsorted PBMCs. As age increased, observed TCR beta diversity per million T cells dropped in a roughly linear way, and a significant reduction was already evident by age 40. There was a strong correlation between observed TCR beta diversity and the percentage of naive T cells measured by flow cytometry. Because the CMV infection status of the donors was unknown, age-related changes in expanded clonotypes may potentially have been confounded.

Library method: 5' RACE. The second PCR ran for about 6 to 12 cycles and used a J-beta primer mix along with a sample-barcoded 5' primer. Each TCR beta cDNA molecule received a unique molecular identifier from a template-switch 5' adaptor carrying 12 random nucleotides. Each sample yielded at least 2.5 million CDR3-containing paired-end reads. First-strand cDNA synthesis was performed from all RNA using the Mint cDNA synthesis kit, with priming by a TRBC-specific oligonucleotide. Following uracil-DNA glycosylase treatment, all cDNA underwent a first 18-cycle PCR with the universal primers M1SS and BC2_uni_R. Per the original workflow: For normalization, 1 million high-quality reads were randomly selected from each sample, with every read carrying a distinct molecular identifier. Reads with shared molecular identifiers were discarded instead of being binned into consensus sequences. MiTCR, set to a Q25 quality threshold and the strictest error-elimination algorithm, was used for CDR3 identification, clonotype clustering and error correction. A nonparametric unseen species model with Euler transformation was used to estimate lower-bound total TCR beta diversity. TCRdb reprocessing: public reads trimmed at Q25 with fastp, clones called with MiXCR, in-frame beta chains kept. Under each unique CDR3 protein, matching rows form one entry showing the most common genes and DNA. The V and J calls and clone size come from TCRdb's table, not from the authors' own analysis. Across this sample there are around 1,900,000 distinct CDR3 sequences, with around 42% seen only once. Roughly 23% of the sample belongs to the ten largest clones.

Trimming at the junction amounts to 3 bases on V and 0 bases on J, and the germline ends lie 12 bases apart. The CDR3 spans 16 residues, from the cysteine through the phenylalanine. Of the read, only the CDR3 DNA is kept; its 48 bases are in frame from base 1. The sample comprised blood. This sequence originates from a human donor in good health. The V and J genes are TRBV12-3 or TRBV12-4 and TRBJ1-5; the D gene assignment is ambiguous. The bases read TGTGCCAGCAGTTTTGAGACGTACTATAGCAATCAGCCCCAGCATTTT. This sequence encodes CASSFETYYSNQPQHF.